The clone carrying this T cell receptor (beta chain) was seen only a few times. Between the trimmed V and J ends, which lost 4 bases and 4 bases, there was a span of 9 bases. In germline, CDR1 is MGHRA, CDR2 YSYEKL. CDR3 length: 13 residues. The sample comes from a study of identical twins. TCRdb fed the 5' RACE reads into MiXCR, producing one record per CDR3 protein. The sample shows roughly 1.6 million distinct CDR3 sequences, around 29% of them seen only once. The chain joins TRBV4-1 to TRBJ2-3; tentatively, D is TRBD1 (5 bases). The sequenced sample was cord blood. This TCR was recovered from a newborn girl in good health. CDR3 amino acids: CASSLQDADTQYF. DNA of the CDR3: TGCGCCAGCAGCCTACAGGACGCAGATACGCAGTATTTT.